The 22 T cell receptor delta chains in this list originate from one sample, sequenced in a study of γδ T cells in repeated Plasmodium falciparum infection. Vgamma9/Vdelta2+ and Vdelta2-negative gammadelta T cells were flow-sorted from PBMC for bulk sequencing. TCRdb called clones anew from the multiplex PCR reads with CATT. The sample shows 53,000 or so delta-chain clones, roughly 2% of them seen only once. Material for sequencing was gamma-delta T cells from blood. These receptors all come from a pool of human donors (malaria-infected and uninfected, not separated).

This clone was seen a few times. Since a far larger clone is one base different, this is likely a read error. The sample carries other DNA sequences with the same CDR3. The CDR3 DNA sequence: TGTGCCTGTGACCCGTTGGCTGGGACTAATAAACTCATCTTT. Amino acids: CACDPLAGTNKLIF. The rearrangement links TRDV2 to TRDJ1, with D possibly TRDD3 on 5 matching bases. Germline V gene lookup returns CDR1 GEAIGNYY and CDR2 EKD. With 3 bases removed from V and 6 bases from J, the gap between germline ends came to 16 bases. CDR3 length: 14 amino acids.

This clone is classed as medium-sized. In nucleotides, the CDR3 is TGTGCTCTTACTCTTTCCGACACCGATAAACTCATCTTT. It codes for CALTLSDTDKLIF. The V gene is TRDV1, the J gene TRDJ1, with D uncertain. CDR3 size: 13 residues. Germline assignment: CDR1 TSWWSYY and CDR2 QGS. The germline V and J ends were trimmed by 8 bases and 0 bases, with 10 bases remaining between them.

This clone was counted only a few times. TCRdb's protein for this DNA is that of a much larger clone and differs from the translation at residue 18, likely a read error; the protein shown is the DNA translation. The chain uses TRDV1 and TRDJ1; 12 nucleotides match TRDD3. TCRdb does not report a J gene; here it was assigned by matching the DNA to germline references. The J segment lost 3 bases and the V segment lost 3 bases, leaving 26 bases of the junction unmatched. This CDR3 has 23 residues. Germline assignment: CDR1 TSWWSYY and CDR2 QGS. The CDR3 sequence is CALGDTSRVSGGYAIKYADKLIF. In DNA form, the CDR3 reads TGTGCTCTTGGGGATACTTCCAGAGTCTCTGGGGGATACGCGATCAAGTACGCCGATAAACTCATCTTT.

In the case of this clone: It differs at one base from a far larger clone, so likely a read error. Other DNA sequences in this sample translate to the same CDR3. The V gene is TRDV1, the J gene TRDJ1; 11 bases line up with TRDD3. The CDR3 totals 20 residues. Germline loops: CDR1 TSWWSYY, CDR2 QGS. V dropped 6 bases and J dropped 4; count of bases not matched to a gene: 22. CDR3 in amino acids: CALGESSYVWGIPGGDKLIF. The DNA of the CDR3 is TGTGCTCTTGGTGAATCCTCCTACGTCTGGGGGATACCGGGAGGCGATAAACTCATCTTT.

This clone appeared a few times. TCRdb's protein for this DNA is that of a much larger clone and differs from the translation at residue 7, likely a read error; the protein shown is the DNA translation. The V gene is TRDV3, the J gene TRDJ1; no clear D gene. Assignment of the J gene here rests on matching the DNA to germline, because TCRdb gives none. CDR3 length: 13 amino acids. Germline values: CDR1 TVYSNPD, CDR2 GDNSRS (reference sequence). V dropped 4 bases and J dropped 7 bases, with 19 bases sitting between them. The CDR3 sequence is CAWNARMCGKLIF. The CDR3, as DNA: TGTGCCTGGAATGCAAGGATGTGCGGTAAACTCATCTTT.

This clone was recorded a few times. The TCRdb record carries a much larger clone's protein, which differs from this DNA's translation at residue 13; a read error is the likely cause, and the protein listed here is the DNA translation. The chain recombines TRDV2 with TRDJ1, with D perhaps matching TRDD3 (5 bases). No J gene is reported in TCRdb; it was inferred here by comparing the DNA with germline. The CDR3 loop spans 16 amino acids. From germline, CDR1 is GEAIGNYY and CDR2 EKD. In DNA, the CDR3 is TGTGCCTGTGACACCTCGGATCGTCGGACAACCGATACACTCATCTTT. Translated, it gives CACDTSDRRTTDTLIF.

In the case of this clone: A far larger clone is a single base away, which makes a read error likely. This sample also contains other DNA sequences that code for the same CDR3. This chain connects TRDV2 to TRDJ1; D might be TRDD3 (6 bases). The J gene was missing in TCRdb and was found by matching the end of the DNA to germline. CDR1 and CDR2 (germline): GEAIGNYY, EKD. The length of the CDR3 is 15 residues. With 1 base removed from V and 5 bases from J, the gap between germline ends came to 16 bases. CDR3 sequence (DNA): TGTGCCTGTGACACGCTTGGGGGGCCCACTGATAAACTCATCTTT. Its translation is CACDTLGGPTDKLIF.

A remark on this clone: The TCRdb protein, from a much larger clone, departs from this DNA's translation at residue 21, likely by read error; the protein shown derives from the DNA. The chain is built from TRDV3 and TRDJ1; 12 bases map to TRDD3. Assignment of the J gene here rests on matching the DNA to germline, because TCRdb gives none. Germline assignment: CDR1 TVYSNPD and CDR2 GDNSRS (reference sequence). The CDR3 loop spans 25 amino acids. With V trimmed by 1 base and J by 8 bases, 41 bases remained unmatched. CDR3 amino acids: CAFIPFLVKGYTGGYPPGVGEKLIF. The CDR3 DNA reads as TGTGCCTTTATCCCTTTTTTAGTGAAGGGTTATACTGGGGGATACCCTCCGGGAGTTGGCGAGAAACTCATCTTT.

The table lists this clone with a few counts. The protein recorded in TCRdb matches a much larger clone and deviates from this DNA's translation at residue 12, suggesting a read error; the protein here is obtained by translating the DNA. The rearrangement uses TRDV1 and TRDJ1; perhaps TRDD3 as D (6 bases). As TCRdb names no J gene, one was assigned here on the basis of a DNA match to germline. Germline V lookup: CDR1 TSWWSYY, CDR2 QGS. This CDR3 region has 20 residues. Trimming stripped 4 bases from V and 2 bases from J, with 29 bases between. CDR3 amino acids: CALGGAHFSLGMRRTDKLIF. DNA for the CDR3: TGTGCTCTTGGGGGAGCCCACTTTTCGCTGGGGATGCGACGGACCGATAAACTCATCTTT.

Note on this clone: The TCRdb protein, from a much larger clone, departs from this DNA's translation at residue 3, likely by read error; the protein shown derives from the DNA. The V and J genes are TRDV1 and TRDJ1; perhaps D is TRDD2 or TRDD3 (6 bases each). TCRdb leaves out the J gene; it was filled in here by matching the DNA to germline. Looked up from germline, CDR1 is TSWWSYY and CDR2 is QGS. The CDR3 extends over 22 amino acids. The CDR3, as DNA: TGTGCTCCTGGGGACGCCCCTTCTTCCTTAATCCACCTGATCCAGTACACCGATAAACTCATCTTT. Translating gives CAPGDAPSSLIHLIQYTDKLIF.

This clone has a count of ten or more. The chain couples TRDV1 to TRDJ1; 12 bases fit TRDD3. Germline lookup yields CDR1 TSWWSYY and CDR2 QGS. The CDR3 length is 17 residues. V lost 1 base to trimming and J lost 6 bases; unmatched junction nucleotides: 9. For the CDR3, the DNA is TGTGCTCTTGGGGAACGGGGCGTACTGGGGGATACCCATAAACTCATCTTT. Amino acid sequence: CALGERGVLGDTHKLIF.

This clone occurred a few times. TCRdb's listed protein matches a much larger clone and diverges from this DNA's translation at residue 20, likely through a read error; the protein shown comes from the DNA. This chain joins TRDV3 and TRDJ1, with 7 bases fitting TRDD3. TCRdb is silent on the J gene; assignment here came from matching the DNA to germline. The CDR3 is 23 amino acids. Germline assignment: CDR1 TVYSNPD and CDR2 GDNSRS (reference sequence). CDR3 loop: CAFRDPRDSPRAWGFFFTDRLIF. CDR3 in DNA: TGTGCTTTCCGAGATCCTAGAGATTCCCCGCGAGCCTGGGGGTTCTTCTTCACCGATAGACTCATCTTT.

There are many counts of this clone. TCRdb shows a much larger clone's protein in place of this DNA's translation, and the two differ at residue 4, likely through a read error; the protein shown is translated from the DNA. This rearrangement joins TRDV1 to TRDJ1; D call uncertain. TCRdb supplies no J gene; here it was assigned by aligning the nucleotide sequence to germline. Germline V gives CDR1 TSWWSYY, CDR2 QGS. CDR3 size: 17 residues. CDR3 sequence reads: CALEEGYPMLYTDKLIF. The CDR3 nucleotides read TGTGCTCTTGAGGAAGGCTATCCAATGCTCTACACCGATAAACTCATCTTT.

Notes on this clone: The TCRdb record carries a much larger clone's protein, which differs from this DNA's translation at residue 22; a read error is the likely cause, and the protein listed here is the DNA translation. A V gene of TRDV1 was called, but no J gene was assigned; the table names TRDD3, a call not compared with the DNA. The CDR3 runs 24 residues. Germline CDR1 TSWWSYY, CDR2 QGS. CDR3 in DNA: TGTGCTCTTGGGCACTACATACCCGTTTTCGACTGGGGGATAGTGGACCTGTACACCGATAAACCCATCTTT. It specifies CALGHYIPVFDWGIVDLYTDKPIF.

This clone was counted at least ten times. The protein given by TCRdb reflects a much larger clone and differs at residue 17 from this DNA's translation, likely from a read error; the protein shown is the DNA's translation. J is TRDJ1 and V is TRDV1; D perhaps matches TRDD3 (6 bases). Germline-derived CDR1 and CDR2 are TSWWSYY and QGS. The CDR3 length is 19 residues. This chain's CDR3 is CALGEGAGARRGYTDKPIF. The CDR3 coding sequence is TGTGCTCTTGGGGAAGGCGCTGGGGCCCGGAGAGGGTACACCGATAAACCCATCTTT.

Regarding this clone: This likely stems from a read error, as it lies one base from a far larger clone. Other DNA sequences of this sample code for an identical CDR3. This CDR3 reads CALYPLWGISGTYTDKLIF. Written as DNA, the CDR3 is TGTGCTCTTTACCCCCTCTGGGGGATATCTGGAACCTACACCGATAAACTCATCTTC. This chain uses TRDV1 with TRDJ1; 10 bases are shared with TRDD3. The length of the CDR3 is 19 residues. Per the germline V gene, CDR1 is TSWWSYY and CDR2 is QGS.

This clone was counted between two and nine times. This probably arose from a read error, given a far larger clone one base away. Other DNA variants within this sample encode the same CDR3. The rearrangement joins TRDV3 to TRDJ1, with D possibly TRDD3 on 7 matching bases. No J segment appears in TCRdb, so it was assigned here by matching the sequence to germline. The CDR3 is 20 residues long. The V gene's germline CDR1 is TVYSNPD and CDR2 GDNSRS (reference sequence). V was pared by 3 bases and J by 0 bases, with 32 bases between. CDR3 DNA sequence: TGTGCCTTACTAGGCGAGGAAATATGGGGGACCCCTATTTACACCGATAAACTCATCTTT. Its translation is CALLGEEIWGTPIYTDKLIF.

In its sample, this clone was seen a few times. The protein that TCRdb holds for this DNA derives from a much larger clone and differs from the translated DNA at residue 13, which likely indicates a read error; the protein shown here is translated from the DNA. For the V gene the call is TRDV3; the J gene has no call; TRDD3 was called by the table and not checked on the DNA. Germline lookup yields CDR1 TVYSNPD and CDR2 GDNSRS (reference sequence). The CDR3 sequence is 15 residues long. This CDR3 is CAFTNWGMYTDKPIF. CDR3 DNA: TGTGCCTTTACGAACTGGGGGATGTATACCGATAAACCCATCTTT.

This clone showed up many times. With only one base between it and a far larger clone, this is likely a read error. The sample has other DNA sequences that encode this CDR3 too. This chain uses TRDV2 with TRDJ1; D possibly corresponds to TRDD3 (5 bases). No J segment appears in TCRdb, so it was assigned here by matching the sequence to germline. Germline-derived CDR1 and CDR2 are GEAIGNYY and EKD. The CDR3 runs to 18 residues. Here the CDR3 DNA reads TGTGCCTGCGACACCGTCGACGGGATTAAACGGTACACCGATAAACTCATCTTT. This codes for CACDTVDGIKRYTDKLIF.

This clone was picked up many times. A far larger clone is only one base removed, so a read error is likely. The same CDR3 can be traced to other DNA sequences in this sample. V gene TRDV2 combines with J gene TRDJ1; 11 nucleotides match TRDD3. The J gene, absent from TCRdb, was called here by matching the DNA to germline. Germline CDR1 reads GEAIGNYY; CDR2 reads EKD. The CDR3 consists of 17 residues. The CDR3, as DNA: TGCGCCTGTGACACCGGTGATGGGGGATACGCTGGGGCTAAACTCATCTTT. Translating gives CACDTGDGGYAGAKLIF.

This clone was seen many times. This is likely an artifact of a read error, given a far larger clone one base away. Other DNA variants within this sample encode the same CDR3. J is TRDJ1 and V is TRAV38-2/DV8; D is perhaps TRDD3 (5 bases). TCRdb supplies no J gene; here it was assigned by aligning the nucleotide sequence to germline. The CDR3 covers 20 residues. The V gene lost 8 bases and the J gene lost 7 bases, with 39 bases spanning the gap. Per germline, CDR1 TSESDYY and CDR2 QEAYKQQN. This CDR3 reads CAYIGSGSTPGRWWGLKLIF. The CDR3 region has the DNA TGTGCTTACATAGGTAGCGGGAGTACTCCCGGCCGGTGGTGGGGCCTTAAACTCATCTTT.

This clone was seen a handful of times. This probably arose from a read error, given a far larger clone one base away. Other DNA sequences from this sample encode an identical CDR3 as well. This sequence joins TRDV1 and TRDJ1; possibly TRDD2 for D (5 bases). TCRdb is silent on the J gene; assignment here came from matching the DNA to germline. Germline lookup yields CDR1 TSWWSYY and CDR2 QGS. This CDR3 has 22 amino acids. V lost 9 bases and J 1 base, leaving 39 bases between the germline ends. CDR3 protein: CALLQRPFYFPPHPSSTDKLIF. The CDR3 bases are TGTGCTCTGCTTCAGCGGCCCTTCTATTTCCCCCCCCATCCCTCATCCACCGATAAACTCATCTTT.